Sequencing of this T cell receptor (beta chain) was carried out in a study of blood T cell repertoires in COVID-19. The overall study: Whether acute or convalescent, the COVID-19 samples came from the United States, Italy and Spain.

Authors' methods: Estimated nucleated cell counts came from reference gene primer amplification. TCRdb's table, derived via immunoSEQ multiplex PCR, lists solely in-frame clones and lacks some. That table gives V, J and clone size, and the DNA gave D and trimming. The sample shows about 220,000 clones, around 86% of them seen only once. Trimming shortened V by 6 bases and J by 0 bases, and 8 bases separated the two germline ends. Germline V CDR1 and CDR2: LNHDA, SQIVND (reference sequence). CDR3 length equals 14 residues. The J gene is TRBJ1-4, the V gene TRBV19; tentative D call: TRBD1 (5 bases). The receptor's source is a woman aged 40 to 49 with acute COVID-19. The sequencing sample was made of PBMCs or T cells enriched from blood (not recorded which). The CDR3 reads CASRQGTTNEKLFF. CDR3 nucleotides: TGTGCCAGTAGGCAGGGTACAACTAATGAAAAACTGTTTTTT.